These 8 T cell receptor beta chains were all obtained from the same sample, sequenced in a study of blood T cell repertoires in COVID-19. Clones were read by immunoSEQ multiplex PCR, and TCRdb kept only the in-frame ones, dropping some. Of 350,000 to 500,000 clones detected, roughly 88% appear once; the ten largest clones hold approximately 1.3%. The sequenced material came from PBMCs or T cells enriched from blood (not recorded which). Receptors originate from a woman between 18 and 30 years old who had been exposed to COVID-19.

The sample holds one count of this clone. J is TRBJ1-2 and V is TRBV5-1; D is uncertain. From germline, CDR1 is SGHRS and CDR2 YFSETQ. The V end was cut by 3 bases, the J end by 4 bases, with 7 bases between. The CDR3 spans 12 residues. The CDR3 nucleotides read TGCGCCAGCAGCTACGACACCTATGGCTACACCTTC. Translating it yields CASSYDTYGYTF. Combining the CDR3 with reference TRBV5-1 and TRBJ1-2 gives the whole variable domain KAGVTQTPRYLIKTRGQQVTLSCSPISGHRSVSWYQQTPGQGLQFLFEYFSETQRNKGNFPGRFSGRQFSNSRSEMNVSTLELGDSALYLCASSYDTYGYTFGSGTRLTVV.

V is TRBV11-2 and J is TRBJ2-7; TRBD2 matches 8 bases. V shed 5 bases, J shed 2 bases, and the junction held 5 bases outside the gene matches. The CDR3 covers 14 residues. Germline CDR1 and CDR2: SGHAT and FQNNGV. CDR3 coding DNA: TGTGCCAGCAGCCCTCAAGCGGGAGCCTACGAGCAGTACTTC. Encoded protein: CASSPQAGAYEQYF.

The CDR3 DNA sequence: TGTGCCAGCAGCTTGCCAGCGACGGGCGAGCAGTACTTC. The encoded protein is CASSLPATGEQYF. V is TRBV5-4 and J is TRBJ2-7; D gene uncertain. The germline CDR1 and CDR2 sequences are SGHNT and YYREEE (reference sequence). CDR3 length equals 13 residues. V was shortened by 1 base and J by 6 bases, with 11 bases between the two germline ends.

This clone was picked up a small number of times. This chain uses TRBV27 with TRBJ1-5; D might be TRBD1 (5 bases). Germline assignment: CDR1 MNHEY and CDR2 SMNVEV (reference sequence). V lost 2 bases and J lost 0, with 8 bases in between. This CDR3 has 15 residues. This CDR3 reads CASSLKGNSNQPQHF. DNA of the CDR3: TGTGCCAGCAGTTTAAAGGGGAATAGCAATCAGCCCCAGCATTTT.

The J gene is TRBJ2-5, the V gene TRBV3-1 (or the pseudogene TRBV3-2); perhaps TRBD2 as D (5 bases). In germline, CDR1 is LGHDT, CDR2 YNNKEL (reference sequence). The CDR3 sequence is 13 residues long. Trimming cost V 4 bases and J 5 bases, with 11 bases left between them. The chain's CDR3 is CASSPPGMETQYF. CDR3 bases: TGTGCCAGCAGCCCCCCGGGGATGGAGACCCAGTACTTC.

The rearrangement links TRBV6-2 or TRBV6-3 to TRBJ2-1; 7 positions agree with TRBD2. Unmatched junction bases numbered 9, after V lost 0 bases and J lost 4 bases. The CDR3 runs to 17 residues. Germline V gene sequence: CDR1 MNHEY, CDR2 SVGEGT. The CDR3 loop is CASSYSGTGGPYNEQFF. Written as DNA, the CDR3 is TGTGCCAGCAGTTACTCGGGGACGGGAGGACCTTACAATGAGCAGTTCTTC.

This sequence joins TRBV28 and TRBJ1-5; possibly TRBD1 for D (5 bases). V was cut by 3 bases and J by 3 bases, with 9 bases left in between. This CDR3 spans 14 amino acids. Germline V CDR1 and CDR2: MDHEN, SYDVKM. The CDR3 sequence: CASSFGGNNQPQHF. DNA for the CDR3: TGTGCCAGCAGTTTCGGGGGAAACAATCAGCCCCAGCATTTT.

This clone was recorded once. This chain uses TRBV15 with TRBJ1-5, with D possibly matching TRBD1 (6 bases). The V end lost 5 bases, the J end lost 5 bases, and 10 bases lay between the germline ends. Germline V gives CDR1 LNHNV, CDR2 YYDKDF (reference sequence). The CDR3 runs to 13 residues. As DNA, the CDR3 is TGTGCCACCAGCGGGGGCGAGGATCAGCCCCAGCATTTT. Amino acid sequence: CATSGGEDQPQHF.